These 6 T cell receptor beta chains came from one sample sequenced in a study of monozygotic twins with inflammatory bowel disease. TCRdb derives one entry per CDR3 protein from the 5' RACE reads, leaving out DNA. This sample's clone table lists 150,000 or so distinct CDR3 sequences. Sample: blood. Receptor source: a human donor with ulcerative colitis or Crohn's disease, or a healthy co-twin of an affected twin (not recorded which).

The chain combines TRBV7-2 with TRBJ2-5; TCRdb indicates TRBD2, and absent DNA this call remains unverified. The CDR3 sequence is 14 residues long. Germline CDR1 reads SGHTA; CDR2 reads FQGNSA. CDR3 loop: CASSQDYNQETQYF.

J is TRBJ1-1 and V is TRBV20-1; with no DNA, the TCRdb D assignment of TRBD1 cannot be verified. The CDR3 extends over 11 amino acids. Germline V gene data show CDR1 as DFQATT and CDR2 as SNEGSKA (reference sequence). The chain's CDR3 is CSLTDPSKAFF.

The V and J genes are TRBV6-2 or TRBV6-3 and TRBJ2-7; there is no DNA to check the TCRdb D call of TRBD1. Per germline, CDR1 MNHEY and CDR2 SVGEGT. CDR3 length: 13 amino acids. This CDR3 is CASSQTGFHEQYF.

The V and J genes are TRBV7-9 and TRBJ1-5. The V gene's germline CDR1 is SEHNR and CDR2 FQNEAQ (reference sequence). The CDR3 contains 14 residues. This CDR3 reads CASSLGDGLKPQHF. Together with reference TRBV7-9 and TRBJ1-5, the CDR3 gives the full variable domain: DTGVSQNPRHKITKRGQNVTFRCDPISEHNRLYWYRQTLGQGPEFLTYFQNEAQLEKSRLLSDRFSAERPKGSFSTLEIQRTEQGDSAMYLCASSLGDGLKPQHFGDGTRLSIL.

CDR3 residues: CASSSRTSGVNEQFF. This chain joins TRBV5-4 and TRBJ2-1; TCRdb's D call, TRBD2, is unchecked because there is no DNA. CDR1 is SGHNT and CDR2 is YYREEE in the germline V gene (reference sequence). CDR3 length: 15 amino acids. Using reference TRBV5-4 and TRBJ2-1 for the parts outside the CDR3, the full variable domain is ETGVTQSPTHLIKTRGQQVTLRCSSQSGHNTVSWYQQALGQGPQFIFQYYREEENGRGNFPPRFSGLQFPNYSSELNVNALELDDSALYLCASSSRTSGVNEQFFGPGTRLTVL.

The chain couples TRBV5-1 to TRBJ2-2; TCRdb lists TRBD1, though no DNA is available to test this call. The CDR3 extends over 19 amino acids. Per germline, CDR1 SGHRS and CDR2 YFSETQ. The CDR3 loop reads CASSLGYFRRGLDTGELFF.